This TCR beta chain comes out of a study of control samples from healthy donors and cancer patients. The repertoire was sequenced with immunoSEQ multiplex PCR; TCRdb's copy has only in-frame clones and lacks some. Reported are some 180,000 clones; the ten largest clones contain more than 2%. Source material: blood. The sequence came from a woman in her twenties or thirties in good health.

DNA of the CDR3: TGTGCCAGCAGTTTAAGCGGGCAGGCCTTGAACACTGAAGCTTTCTTT. Translating it yields CASSLSGQALNTEAFF. The chain joins TRBV27 to TRBJ1-1; D is ambiguous. The CDR3 runs 16 residues. Germline V CDR1 and CDR2: MNHEY, SMNVEV (reference sequence). The V end was cut by 2 bases, the J end by 0 bases, with 13 bases between.